Below, 20 T cell receptor beta chains from the same sample are listed, as sequenced in a study of Tregs in tolerant kidney transplant recipients. The data were produced by immunoSEQ multiplex PCR, yet TCRdb's version contains in-frame clones alone and is incomplete. The sample has tens of thousands of clones, 84% seen once. Source material: CD4+ T cells from blood. The receptors shown here come from a human donor in good health.

The rearrangement uses TRBV19 and TRBJ1-1, with D perhaps TRBD1 (5 bases). CDR1 and CDR2 from the germline V gene are LNHDA and SQIVND (reference sequence). The V gene lost 6 bases and the J gene lost 8 bases, with 16 bases spanning the gap. The CDR3 contains 13 residues. The CDR3 sequence is CASRFAGYEEAFF. The DNA for the CDR3 is TGTGCCAGTAGATTCGCAGGGTACGAAGAAGCTTTCTTT.

The V gene is TRBV11-2, the J gene TRBJ2-7, with 9 bases aligning to TRBD2. Germline V gene sequence: CDR1 SGHAT, CDR2 FQNNGV. The CDR3 has 13 residues. Trimming at V came to 5 bases and at J to 6 bases, leaving 5 bases not matched to a gene. The CDR3 loop is CASSRERGAEQYF. The CDR3 DNA reads TGTGCCAGCAGCCGAGAGCGGGGGGCCGAGCAGTACTTC.

J is TRBJ1-2 and V is TRBV5-1; no clear D gene. Germline V lookup: CDR1 SGHRS, CDR2 YFSETQ. V was clipped by 4 bases and J by 2 bases, with 21 bases between them. The CDR3 length is 17 residues. CDR3 amino acids: CASSPVMVAVTNYGYTF. CDR3 in DNA: TGCGCCAGCAGCCCCGTGATGGTGGCAGTCACAAACTATGGCTACACCTTC.

The chain uses TRBV7-3 and TRBJ2-5; tentative D call: TRBD2 (6 bases). The J call may be incorrect, as the DNA end agrees better with TRBJ2-7. The germline V gene has CDR1 SGHTA and CDR2 FQGTGA. The CDR3 contains 13 residues. The DNA of the CDR3 is TGTGCCAGCAGCTTAATGGAGGGTTACGAGCAGTACTTC. This gives the protein CASSLMEGYEQYF.

The rearrangement joins TRBV5-1 to TRBJ2-1, with a possible D match to TRBD1 (5 bases). The V and J ends lost 8 bases and 0 bases respectively, with 18 bases between them. Germline CDR1 is SGHRS and CDR2 is YFSETQ. The length of the CDR3 is 16 residues. The CDR3: CASSQNRISSYNEQFF. CDR3 in DNA: TGCGCCAGTAGCCAAAACAGGATCAGCTCCTACAATGAGCAGTTCTTC. Variable domain in full (rest from reference TRBV5-1 and TRBJ2-1): KAGVTQTPRYLIKTRGQQVTLSCSPISGHRSVSWYQQTPGQGLQFLFEYFSETQRNKGNFPGRFSGRQFSNSRSEMNVSTLELGDSALYLCASSQNRISSYNEQFFGPGTRLTVL.

This chain connects TRBV6-1 to TRBJ1-4, with D unresolved. The V end was cut by 4 bases, the J end by 0 bases, with 15 bases between. The CDR3 extends over 17 amino acids. Per the germline V gene, CDR1 is MNHNS and CDR2 is SASEGT. The CDR3 loop reads CASSATVATATNEKLFF. DNA of the CDR3: TGTGCCAGCAGTGCCACAGTTGCCACCGCAACTAATGAAAAACTGTTTTTT.

The J gene is TRBJ1-2, the V gene TRBV29-1, with 8 bases matching TRBD1. After removal of 5 bases from V and 4 bases from J, the junction contained 15 bases not matched to a gene. The CDR3 is 16 amino acids. Per germline, CDR1 SQVTM and CDR2 ANQGSEA. CDR3 coding DNA: TGCAGCGTTCACGCCGGAGCAGGGGGCGCCGGCTATGGCTACACCTTC. It translates to CSVHAGAGGAGYGYTF.

Here the CDR3 DNA reads TGTGCCAGCTCACCACCCGGAGCGGGAGGCGTTGAGCAGTTCTTC. Residues: CASSPPGAGGVEQFF. This rearrangement joins TRBV18 to TRBJ2-1; 9 nucleotides align to TRBD2. This CDR3 region has 15 residues. Germline V gives CDR1 KGHSH, CDR2 LQKENI. Trimming removed 0 bases from V and 9 bases from J; junction bases left unmatched: 6.

The chain combines TRBV2 with TRBJ1-2; TRBD1 aligns across 9 bases. The CDR3 sequence is 15 residues long. J gave up 3 bases and V 7 bases, and 9 bases lay outside the gene matches. Germline CDR1 is SNHLY and CDR2 is FYNNEI. CDR3 nucleotides: TGTGCCAGCAAGAACAGGGGGCAAATAGACTATGGCTACACCTTC. Its protein product is CASKNRGQIDYGYTF.

This chain links TRBV10-3 with TRBJ2-5, with 9 nucleotides matching TRBD2. J was trimmed by 5 bases and V by 3 bases; bases with no gene match: 7. The CDR3 loop spans 15 amino acids. Germline CDR1 ENHRY, CDR2 SYGVKD. In DNA form, the CDR3 reads TGTGCCATCAGTGAAACCGCGGGGGGGCTGGAGACCCAGTACTTC. Translated: CAISETAGGLETQYF.

The chain links TRBV30 to TRBJ1-2, with TRBD1 matching over 8 bases. The germline gives CDR1 GTSNPN, CDR2 SVGIG (reference sequence). CDR3 length equals 11 residues. V trimming: 5 bases; J trimming: 8 bases; junction bases outside the gene matches: 4. CDR3 DNA: TGTGCCTGGGGACAGGGATACGGCTACACCTTC. It translates to CAWGQGYGYTF.

The chain links TRBV2 to TRBJ1-4; the match to TRBD1 covers 7 bases. Losses at the gene ends were 6 bases for V and 8 bases for J; bases not matched to a gene: 12. CDR1 and CDR2 (germline): SNHLY, FYNNEI. The CDR3 spans 15 residues. The CDR3, as DNA: TGTGCCAGCAGCGGTAACGACAGGGTTAAGGAAAAACTGTTTTTT. Residues: CASSGNDRVKEKLFF.

V usage is TRBV6-5 and J usage is TRBJ2-2; D not resolved. This CDR3 spans 12 amino acids. Trimming removed 7 bases from V and 5 bases from J, with 8 bases in between. The germline gives CDR1 MNHEY, CDR2 SVGAGI. The CDR3 sequence is CASTLGTGELFF. The CDR3, as DNA: TGTGCCAGCACTTTAGGAACCGGGGAGCTGTTTTTT.

The chain employs TRBV20-1 and TRBJ2-7; D call uncertain. The CDR3 covers 11 residues. Trimming shortened V by 7 bases and J by 5 bases, and 12 bases separated the two germline ends. The germline V gene encodes CDR1 DFQATT and CDR2 SNEGSKA (reference sequence). CDR3: CSGARTHEQYF. In DNA form, the CDR3 reads TGCAGTGGGGCTAGGACCCACGAGCAGTACTTC.

The V and J genes are TRBV19 and TRBJ1-3; D gene unclear. This CDR3 is 14 amino acids long. The germline V gene encodes CDR1 LNHDA and CDR2 SQIVND (reference sequence). Trimming pared 5 bases from V and 2 bases from J, leaving 10 bases between. CDR3 nucleotides: TGTGCCAGTAGTCCCTGGAAAGCTGGAAACACCATATATTTT. It encodes CASSPWKAGNTIYF.

V is TRBV7-2 and J is TRBJ1-5; tentatively, D is TRBD1 (6 bases). There are 14 residues in the CDR3. Trimming cost V 5 bases and J 3 bases, with 11 bases left between them. CDR1 is SGHTA, CDR2 FQGNSA, per germline. The CDR3: CASSTGNVNQPQHF. The CDR3 coding sequence is TGTGCCAGCAGCACAGGGAATGTCAATCAGCCCCAGCATTTT.

This clone was picked up a small number of times. The genes are TRBV9 and TRBJ2-1, with 7 positions matching TRBD2. V was pared by 4 bases and J by 7 bases, with 8 bases of the junction left unmatched. The CDR3 is made up of 14 amino acids. From germline, CDR1 is SGDLS and CDR2 YYNGEE. DNA for the CDR3: TGTGCCAGCAGCCCCGGACTAGTGGTTAATGAGCAGTTCTTC. Translated, it gives CASSPGLVVNEQFF.

This clone has a handful of counts. The gene calls are TRBV7-2 and TRBJ1-1; D perhaps matches TRBD1 (6 bases). Trimming cost V 5 bases and J 5 bases, with 18 bases left between them. The CDR3 is 15 amino acids. The germline CDR1 and CDR2 sequences are SGHTA and FQGNSA. CDR3: CASSLVGGAETEAFF. The CDR3 DNA follows: TGTGCCAGCAGCCTAGTCGGGGGCGCCGAGACTGAAGCTTTCTTT.

This clone is a singleton in its sample. V usage is TRBV9 and J usage is TRBJ2-5, with D perhaps matching TRBD1 (5 bases). CDR1 and CDR2 (germline): SGDLS, YYNGEE. V was clipped by 0 bases and J by 2 bases, with 5 bases between them. The CDR3 consists of 13 residues. Written as DNA, the CDR3 is TGTGCCAGCAGCGTAGGACAGCAAGAGACCCAGTACTTC. Its protein is CASSVGQQETQYF. The complete variable domain, with remaining parts taken from reference TRBV9 and TRBJ2-5, reads DSGVTQTPKHLITATGQRVTLRCSPRSGDLSVYWYQQSLDQGLQFLIQYYNGEERAKGNILERFSAQQFPDLHSELNLSSLELGDSALYFCASSVGQQETQYFGPGTRLLVL.

The V call is TRBV2, the J call TRBJ2-1, with unresolved D. Germline lookup yields CDR1 SNHLY and CDR2 FYNNEI. CDR3 length equals 14 residues. The V and J ends lost 7 bases and 6 bases respectively, with 16 bases between them. CDR3 protein: CASKERRLSNEQFF. As DNA, the CDR3 is TGTGCCAGCAAGGAGAGGCGCCTTTCCAATGAGCAGTTCTTC.